Following are 32 T cell receptor beta chains from one sample sequenced in a study of post-analysis software for immune sequencing data (dated by TCRdb to the mid-2010s). The paper as a whole reports these results and caveats: Patients showed significantly higher frequencies than controls for several TRBV segments, among them TRBV5-6, TRBV5-1 and TRBV20-1.

Their cognate antigens are unknown. Receptor libraries were prepared by PCR. The sequencer listed for this sample is Illumina HiSeq 2500. To reduce PCR and sequencing biases, unique molecular identifiers were built into the TCR beta cDNA libraries. TCRdb reprocessing: public reads trimmed at Q25 with fastp, clones called with MiXCR, in-frame beta chains kept. All rows with the same CDR3 protein become a single entry with the most common DNA and genes. This sample comprises 600,000 to 700,000 distinct CDR3 sequences, 55% to 60% of them detected only once. About 10% of the sample belongs to the ten largest clones. The specimen sequenced was blood. These receptors were taken from a girl aged 2 to 9 with multiple sclerosis.

This clonotype was found a few times. This chain uses TRBV7-2 with TRBJ1-2, with TRBD1 matching over 7 bases. Germline V gene sequence: CDR1 SGHTA, CDR2 FQGNSA. This CDR3 comprises 14 residues. J lost 8 bases, V lost 6 bases, and 12 bases had no gene match. CDR3 protein: CASSREQGSGGYTF. The CDR3 nucleotides read TGTGCCAGCAGTCGCGAACAGGGGAGTGGAGGCTACACCTTC.

The chain uses TRBV10-3 and TRBJ2-1; TRBD2 agrees at 13 bases. The CDR3 totals 18 residues. Looked up from germline, CDR1 is ENHRY and CDR2 is SYGVKD. V trimming: 6 bases; J trimming: 0 bases; junction bases outside the gene matches: 8. The CDR3 bases are TGTGCCATCAGAGGGACTAGCGGGGCCCCTAGCTCCTACAATGAGCAGTTCTTC. It specifies CAIRGTSGAPSSYNEQFF.

The chain carries TRBV3-1 and TRBJ2-1; either TRBD1 or TRBD2 may fit D (5 bases each). Germline CDR1 reads LGHDT; CDR2 reads YNNKEL (reference sequence). V was clipped by 2 bases and J by 15 bases, with 20 bases between them. The CDR3 spans 14 residues. The CDR3 loop reads CASSQKGRLAGRFF. The CDR3 coding sequence is TGTGCCAGCAGCCAAAAGGGACGATTAGCCGGTCGGTTCTTC.

The V gene is TRBV10-3, the J gene TRBJ1-1; a weak D match, TRBD1 (5 bases). Trimming cost V 6 bases and J 8 bases, with 13 bases left between them. CDR1 is ENHRY and CDR2 is SYGVKD in the germline V gene. CDR3 length equals 12 residues. DNA of the CDR3: TGTGCCATCAGGACAGTCCAAGGGGAAGCTTTCTTT. Protein sequence: CAIRTVQGEAFF.

The rearrangement joins TRBV5-1 to TRBJ2-1; D is uncertain. Germline CDR1 SGHRS, CDR2 YFSETQ. The V end lost 0 bases, the J end lost 6 bases, and 7 bases lay between the germline ends. This CDR3 region has 13 residues. CDR3: CASSLDWGNEQFF. CDR3 DNA sequence: TGCGCCAGCAGCTTGGATTGGGGCAATGAGCAGTTCTTC.

This chain links TRBV10-3 with TRBJ1-1; the D gene is possibly TRBD1 (6 bases). The CDR3 sequence is 13 residues long. Germline loops: CDR1 ENHRY, CDR2 SYGVKD. Trimming shortened V by 10 bases and J by 0 bases, and 12 bases separated the two germline ends. The CDR3 DNA sequence: TGTGCCACGCACAGGGAGATGAACACTGAAGCTTTCTTT. Amino acid sequence: CATHREMNTEAFF.

Only a few counts were recorded for this clonotype. The chain employs TRBV12-3 or TRBV12-4 and TRBJ1-1; 9 bases map to TRBD1. This CDR3 spans 17 amino acids. Unmatched junction bases numbered 16, after V lost 7 bases and J lost 4 bases. Written as DNA, the CDR3 is TGTGCCAGCACCTTGGACAGGGGAGTATTCGACGGCACTGAAGCTTTCTTT. This gives the protein CASTLDRGVFDGTEAFF.

The CDR3 here is CASRLPGLAGNEQFF. CDR3 sequence (DNA): TGTGCCAGCAGGTTACCGGGACTAGCGGGCAATGAGCAGTTCTTC. This sequence joins TRBV12-3 or TRBV12-4 and TRBJ2-1; TRBD2 matches 12 bases. The CDR3 extends over 15 amino acids. The J segment lost 6 bases and the V segment lost 6 bases, leaving 6 bases of the junction unmatched.

On this clonotype: At one of its ends the junction is not consistent with the germline gene, which may arise from a read error. The V gene is TRBV7-2, the J gene TRBJ2-1; 10 nucleotides align to TRBD1. CDR1 SGHTA and CDR2 FQGNSA come from the germline V gene. The CDR3 spans 14 residues. The CDR3 loop reads CANSLGQGGRRQFF. For the CDR3, the DNA is TGTGCCAACAGCCTTGGACAGGGGGGGCGTCGACAGTTCTTC.

This clonotype has only one observation. This chain joins TRBV5-1 and TRBJ2-5; 10 bases line up with TRBD2. The germline V gene has CDR1 SGHRS and CDR2 YFSETQ. Trimming at V came to 2 bases and at J to 5 bases, leaving 6 bases not matched to a gene. This CDR3 contains 15 residues. The CDR3 nucleotides are TGCGCCAGCAGCTTTGCAGCGGGAGGGGAGGAGACCCAGTACTTC. It encodes CASSFAAGGEETQYF.

The chain combines TRBV10-2 with TRBJ2-7; 9 nucleotides agree with TRBD2. The DNA end lines up better with TRBJ2-5; the J call may be wrong. The germline V gene encodes CDR1 WSHSY and CDR2 SAAADI. CDR3 length: 15 residues. The CDR3 region has the DNA TGCGCCAGCAGTGAGGTGGCGGGAGGGGACGAGACCCAGTACTTC. It specifies CASSEVAGGDETQYF.

The chain couples TRBV11-2 to TRBJ2-1; D is unclear. This CDR3 region has 14 residues. Germline V gene lookup returns CDR1 SGHAT and CDR2 FQNNGV. V was clipped by 5 bases and J by 3 bases, with 11 bases between them. The CDR3 DNA sequence: TGTGCCAGCAGCCCGATCTACCTCTACAATGAGCAGTTCTTC. Translation gives CASSPIYLYNEQFF.

The rearrangement uses TRBV5-1 and TRBJ2-1; D may be TRBD1 (8 bases). V was clipped by 4 bases and J by 6 bases, with 14 bases between them. The germline V gene encodes CDR1 SGHRS and CDR2 YFSETQ. This CDR3 region has 14 residues. The CDR3 sequence: CASSTNRGGNEQFF. The CDR3, as DNA: TGCGCCAGCAGCACGAACAGGGGGGGCAATGAGCAGTTCTTC. Full variable domain (rest looked up from reference TRBV5-1 and TRBJ2-1): KAGVTQTPRYLIKTRGQQVTLSCSPISGHRSVSWYQQTPGQGLQFLFEYFSETQRNKGNFPGRFSGRQFSNSRSEMNVSTLELGDSALYLCASSTNRGGNEQFFGPGTRLTVL.

V is TRBV27 and J is TRBJ2-3; possibly TRBD1 or TRBD2 for D (7 bases each). This CDR3 is built from 20 residues. Germline V gene data show CDR1 as MNHEY and CDR2 as SMNVEV (reference sequence). Trimming stripped 5 bases from V and 1 base from J, with 28 bases between. CDR3 nucleotides: TGTGCCAGCAGTCCCTTTTTCCGGACAGGCGGGGGAACCGGCACAGATACGCAGTATTTT. Translation gives CASSPFFRTGGGTGTDTQYF.

The table lists this clonotype with a few counts. The V and J genes are TRBV11-2 and TRBJ2-1, with D possibly matching TRBD2 (6 bases). Deletions cut 4 bases from V and 3 bases from J, with 19 bases between. CDR1 and CDR2 from the germline V gene are SGHAT and FQNNGV. The CDR3 is 17 residues long. CDR3 nucleotides: TGTGCCAGCAGCTCCGGGGACCTAGCGCCGAACTACAATGAGCAGTTCTTC. Translation gives CASSSGDLAPNYNEQFF.

V and J are TRBV29-1 and TRBJ2-1; 8 bases agree with TRBD2. The trim removed 4 bases at V and 5 bases at J, leaving 10 bases unmatched. The germline V gene encodes CDR1 SQVTM and CDR2 ANQGSEA. The CDR3 has 15 amino acids. The CDR3 loop is CSVVRSSGRDNEQFF. The CDR3 region has the DNA TGCAGCGTTGTTCGGTCCAGCGGGAGAGACAATGAGCAGTTCTTC.

This clonotype was seen more than once but under ten times. The rearrangement joins TRBV10-3 to TRBJ2-1; 7 nucleotides align to TRBD2. The CDR3 sequence is 13 residues long. The V and J ends lost 11 bases and 0 bases, in that order; junction bases with no gene match: 4. From germline, CDR1 is ENHRY and CDR2 SYGVKD. The CDR3 DNA reads as TGTGCCGCCCGCGGGAGCTCCTACAATGAGCAGTTCTTC. This sequence encodes CAARGSSYNEQFF.

The J gene is TRBJ2-3, the V gene TRBV4-1; D remains ambiguous. V lost 4 bases and J lost 5, with 10 bases in between. CDR1 and CDR2 (germline): MGHRA, YSYEKL. The CDR3 consists of 13 residues. Here the CDR3 reads CASSPWAGDTQYF. The CDR3 bases are TGCGCCAGCAGCCCCTGGGCCGGAGATACGCAGTATTTT.

The genes are TRBV29-1 and TRBJ2-5; 11 nucleotides agree with TRBD2. This CDR3 comprises 16 residues. The germline CDR1 and CDR2 sequences are SQVTM and ANQGSEA. Trimming cost V 3 bases and J 1 base; bases outside gene matches: 7. The CDR3: CSVDLLAGVLQETQYF. The DNA of the CDR3 is TGCAGCGTTGACTTACTAGCGGGGGTCCTCCAAGAGACCCAGTACTTC.

This clonotype was seen only once. The V call is TRBV5-1, the J call TRBJ2-7; 9 bases map to TRBD2. Germline values: CDR1 SGHRS, CDR2 YFSETQ. V dropped 0 bases and J dropped 1; count of bases not matched to a gene: 5. The CDR3 extends over 16 amino acids. In DNA, the CDR3 is TGCGCCAGCAGCTTGGATACAGCGGGAGGTTCCTACGAGCAGTACTTC. Protein product: CASSLDTAGGSYEQYF. The whole variable domain, remainder taken from reference TRBV5-1 and TRBJ2-7, is KAGVTQTPRYLIKTRGQQVTLSCSPISGHRSVSWYQQTPGQGLQFLFEYFSETQRNKGNFPGRFSGRQFSNSRSEMNVSTLELGDSALYLCASSLDTAGGSYEQYFGPGTRLTVT.

This clonotype was seen only a few times. The chain combines TRBV20-1 with TRBJ2-1, with 9 positions matching TRBD1. Germline CDR1 and CDR2: DFQATT and SNEGSKA (reference sequence). The trim removed 3 bases at V and 10 bases at J, leaving 10 bases unmatched. The CDR3 has 14 residues. DNA of the CDR3: TGCAGTGCTAGTACAGGGGGCGCAGAATCCGAGCAGTTCTTC. This sequence encodes CSASTGGAESEQFF.

V and J are TRBV6-2 or TRBV6-3 and TRBJ2-7; D is uncertain. The ends were cut back, 2 bases at V and 4 bases at J, with 6 bases in the middle. This CDR3 has 12 residues. Germline V gene data show CDR1 as MNHEY and CDR2 as SVGEGT. The DNA for the CDR3 is TGTGCCAGCAGTTACCCTGAATACGAGCAGTACTTC. This encodes CASSYPEYEQYF.

DNA of the CDR3: TGTGCCAGCAGCTTTACAGGGATGCCCTACGAGCAGTACTTC. It yields the protein CASSFTGMPYEQYF. The chain uses TRBV7-9 and TRBJ2-7; possibly TRBD1 for D (6 bases). The CDR3 totals 14 residues. Between the trimmed V and J ends, which lost 3 bases and 2 bases, there was a span of 11 bases. CDR1 is SEHNR, CDR2 FQNEAQ, per germline (reference sequence). The whole variable domain, remainder taken from reference TRBV7-9 and TRBJ2-7, is DTGVSQNPRHKITKRGQNVTFRCDPISEHNRLYWYRQTLGQGPEFLTYFQNEAQLEKSRLLSDRFSAERPKGSFSTLEIQRTEQGDSAMYLCASSFTGMPYEQYFGPGTRLTVT.

The chain recombines TRBV6-1 with TRBJ2-4; 9 bases match TRBD1. TRBJ2-7 matches the DNA end more closely, so the J call is doubtful. The CDR3 spans 12 residues. Germline CDR1 MNHNS, CDR2 SASEGT. CDR3 coding DNA: TGTGCCAGCAGGGTGGACAGGGGCGAGCAGTACTTC. It is translated as CASRVDRGEQYF.

The chain carries TRBV2 and TRBJ2-1; weak D call: TRBD2 (6 bases). Gene TRBJ2-7 matches the end of the DNA better, so the J call may be wrong. The CDR3 is 13 amino acids. Per the germline V gene, CDR1 is SNHLY and CDR2 is FYNNEI. In DNA, the CDR3 is TGTGCCAGCAGCGGAGGGTGGCACAACGAGCAGTACTTC. The encoded protein is CASSGGWHNEQYF.

This clonotype showed up just a few times. The chain has TRBV12-3 or TRBV12-4 and TRBJ2-7; D is undetermined. The CDR3 is made up of 14 amino acids. With 3 bases removed from V and 0 bases from J, the gap between germline ends came to 9 bases. The chain's CDR3 is CASSFLESSYEQYF. The CDR3 coding sequence is TGTGCCAGCAGTTTCTTGGAGAGCTCCTACGAGCAGTACTTC.

The V call is TRBV7-8, the J call TRBJ1-2; D is possibly TRBD1 (5 bases). This CDR3 is built from 17 residues. The germline V gene has CDR1 SGHVS and CDR2 FQNEAQ. Trimming removed 6 bases at V and 2 bases at J, with 22 bases between. The CDR3 DNA sequence: TGTGCCAGCAGTCCCCCGGGGGGTGGACCTCGGAACTATGGCTACACCTTC. This codes for CASSPPGGGPRNYGYTF.

This clonotype has a single count. This rearrangement joins TRBV5-1 to TRBJ1-2; 9 nucleotides match TRBD1. From germline, CDR1 is SGHRS and CDR2 YFSETQ. The CDR3 length is 13 residues. Losses at the gene ends were 3 bases for V and 8 bases for J; bases not matched to a gene: 5. The CDR3 is CASSYGQGQGYTF. Written as DNA, the CDR3 is TGCGCCAGCAGCTACGGACAGGGGCAAGGCTACACCTTC.

The rearrangement links TRBV6-5 to TRBJ2-3; unclear D gene. The V and J ends lost 2 bases and 0 bases respectively, with 9 bases between them. Germline CDR1 is MNHEY and CDR2 is SVGAGI. The length of the CDR3 is 15 residues. CDR3 bases: TGTGCCAGCAGTTACCGCGGTGGAAGCACAGATACGCAGTATTTT. Its translation: CASSYRGGSTDTQYF.

This clonotype was observed a few times. V gene TRBV7-9 combines with J gene TRBJ2-1, with 9 bases that match TRBD2. This CDR3 comprises 14 residues. Unmatched junction bases numbered 4, after V lost 6 bases and J lost 4 bases. Germline values: CDR1 SEHNR, CDR2 FQNEAQ (reference sequence). CDR3 amino acids: CASSPTSGYNEQFF. DNA of the CDR3: TGTGCCAGCAGTCCGACTAGCGGATACAATGAGCAGTTCTTC. The whole variable domain, filled in from reference TRBV7-9 and TRBJ2-1, reads DTGVSQNPRHKITKRGQNVTFRCDPISEHNRLYWYRQTLGQGPEFLTYFQNEAQLEKSRLLSDRFSAERPKGSFSTLEIQRTEQGDSAMYLCASSPTSGYNEQFFGPGTRLTVL.

This chain's CDR3 is CASSYSGGPTDTQYF. CDR3 nucleotides: TGTGCCAGCAGTTACTCTGGGGGACCCACAGATACGCAGTATTTT. V usage is TRBV6-5 and J usage is TRBJ2-3, with D perhaps given as TRBD1 or TRBD2 (5 bases each). The germline V and J ends were trimmed by 0 bases and 2 bases, with 9 bases remaining between them. There are 15 residues in the CDR3. Germline assignment: CDR1 MNHEY and CDR2 SVGAGI.

This clonotype occurred a few times. The chain uses TRBV2 and TRBJ2-3; D is unresolved. CDR1 and CDR2 from the germline V gene are SNHLY and FYNNEI. V gave up 8 bases and J gave up 5 bases, with 17 bases separating them. The CDR3 consists of 14 residues. This chain's CDR3 is CASARSLQGDTQYF. The CDR3 DNA follows: TGTGCCAGCGCAAGGAGTCTACAAGGAGATACGCAGTATTTT.